This T cell receptor (beta chain) was recovered during a study of CD8+ T cells in alopecia areata (dated by TCRdb to the late 2010s). General notes on the study: Treated patients were enrolled in an open-label pilot trial of oral tofacitinib at 5 to 10 mg twice daily for moderate-to-severe alopecia areata. Tofacitinib was administered for 6 to 18 months, and 6 months of follow-up off drug were then conducted to assess delayed response and recurrence. Disease severity in treated patients was measured with the SALT score, which quantifies the percentage of affected scalp surface area. In both human patients and the C3H/HeJ mouse model, the study applied high-throughput TCRbeta sequencing to look at T cell clonal expansion in alopecia areata. In humans, TCRbeta sequencing was performed on scalp tissue and on sorted CD4+ and CD8+ peripheral blood T cells from healthy controls and from patients with patchy or totalis/universalis alopecia areata. Biopsies were taken from tofacitinib-treated patients at baseline and again at 4 and 24 weeks into treatment, and several of those patients also had a later scalp biopsy. Clonality in the scalp was compared among normal scalp (n=4), patchy alopecia areata scalp (n=8), and alopecia totalis/universalis scalp (n=8). RNA was extracted with the PAXgene miRNA kit for fixed scalp, the miRNeasy kit for PBMCs, and the RNeasy kit for mouse skin. TCRbeta CDR3 regions were amplified by immunoSEQ multiplex PCR with 35 Vbeta forward and 13 Jbeta reverse primers.

V is cut back by 4 bases and J by 2 bases, with 8 bases in the junction unmatched. There are 15 amino acids in the CDR3, from cysteine to phenylalanine inclusive. The DNA shown is the 45-base CDR3, in frame from base 1. According to the germline V gene (reference sequence), CDR1 reads SGHNT and CDR2 reads YYREEE. What the authors observed across the whole study: TCR sequences shared between patients were less clear than in mice, possibly partly because of HLA diversity in the patient population. Scalp clonality and the number of expanded CD8+ clones among the top 100 scalp clones were significantly decreased by tofacitinib. Many expanded lesional clones persisted in scalp and blood during tofacitinib treatment, which may partly explain relapse after stopping treatment. Compared with normal scalp, lesional scalp, particularly in alopecia totalis/universalis, had higher clonality and more expanded CD8+ clones, which suggests antigenic drive. Because the treated cohort was small and included a single nonresponder, larger studies are needed to assess links between baseline CD8+ expansion and response. Scalp TCR repertoire analysis is complicated because resident alphabeta T cells in normal human skin are also sequenced, whereas mouse skin is dominated by gammadelta T cells.

A word on this clone: It has no known antigen specificity. Base qualities are not recorded, but no much larger clone differs from it by a single base.

Library method: the immunoSEQ multiplex PCR assay. RNA was extracted from all samples and reverse transcribed into cDNA, which served as template for TCR sequencing. First-strand cDNA was synthesized using SuperScript III with a 2:1 mix of oligo-dT and random hexamers. Amplification bias was assessed with a synthetic immune receptor repertoire, and residual bias was removed computationally. The authors' analysis ran thus. After raw reads were preprocessed to remove errors, the CDR3 was defined following IMGT conventions as running from the conserved cysteine to phenylalanine. To get clonality, Shannon entropy was normalized by log2 of the number of productive unique TCRs and the result was subtracted from 1. Whether each scalp clone was CD4 or CD8 was inferred by checking scalp TCRbeta sequences against the CD4 and CD8 repertoires from sorted blood. TCRdb took this table from immuneACCESS and kept in-frame rearrangements with V and J called. Such tables lack part of the clones; where checked against another copy, unresolved V genes explain under half of the gap, and the rest is unexplained. The DNA gave D and trimming, while V, J and clone size come from that table. The sample records around 140,000 clones, approximately 90% of which are singletons. The ten largest clones represent roughly an eighth of the sample.

The label giving this sample's time point can be read as: approximately 4 weeks on oral tofacitinib. The sample's treatment or condition label, in plain terms: oral pan-JAK inhibitor, 5-10 mg twice daily. From alopecia areata patients, peripheral blood was collected along with lesional scalp punch biopsies. PBMCs were separated by density centrifugation and stained for CD3, CD4 and CD8, after which CD4+ and CD8+ T cells were sorted on a FACSAria. The receptor comes from a human donor with alopecia areata. Here the chain combines TRBV5-4 and TRBJ2-7, with 8 bases in between that match TRBD1. Sequencing was performed on CD8+ T cells sorted from blood, taken at week 4, from a patient treated with tofacitinib. This receptor has the CDR3 CASSQPGQDAYEQYF. Read as DNA, the sequence is TGTGCCAGCAGCCAGCCGGGACAGGATGCCTACGAGCAGTACTTC. Where the CDR3 stops, the reference TRBV5-4 and TRBJ2-7 genes take over; the full variable domain is ETGVTQSPTHLIKTRGQQVTLRCSSQSGHNTVSWYQQALGQGPQFIFQYYREEENGRGNFPPRFSGLQFPNYSSELNVNALELDDSALYLCASSQPGQDAYEQYFGPGTRLTVT.